This TCR beta chain was observed in a study of cytomegalovirus exposure and HLA in healthy donors. The PCR employed 60 Vbeta primers together with 13 Jbeta primers. Data came from immunoSEQ multiplex PCR; TCRdb stores just in-frame clones and leaves some out. This table holds approximately 200,000 clones, about four fifths found once. Regarding this clone: No antigen is known for it.

Notes on the study in general: In most subjects, TCR beta sequences reportedly gave accurate predictions of HLA-A and HLA-B alleles.

Sequenced material: PBMCs. The sequence came from a girl between 10 and 17 years old in good health and CMV-seropositive.

The CDR3 region has the DNA TGTGCCAGCAGCGGAACAGGGCGGACTGAAGCTTTCTTT. Translation gives CASSGTGRTEAFF. This chain connects TRBV7-9 to TRBJ1-1, with a tentative D call TRBD1 (6 bases). Germline lookup yields CDR1 SEHNR and CDR2 FQNEAQ (reference sequence). This CDR3 spans 13 amino acids. V was clipped by 5 bases and J by 5 bases, with 12 bases between them.